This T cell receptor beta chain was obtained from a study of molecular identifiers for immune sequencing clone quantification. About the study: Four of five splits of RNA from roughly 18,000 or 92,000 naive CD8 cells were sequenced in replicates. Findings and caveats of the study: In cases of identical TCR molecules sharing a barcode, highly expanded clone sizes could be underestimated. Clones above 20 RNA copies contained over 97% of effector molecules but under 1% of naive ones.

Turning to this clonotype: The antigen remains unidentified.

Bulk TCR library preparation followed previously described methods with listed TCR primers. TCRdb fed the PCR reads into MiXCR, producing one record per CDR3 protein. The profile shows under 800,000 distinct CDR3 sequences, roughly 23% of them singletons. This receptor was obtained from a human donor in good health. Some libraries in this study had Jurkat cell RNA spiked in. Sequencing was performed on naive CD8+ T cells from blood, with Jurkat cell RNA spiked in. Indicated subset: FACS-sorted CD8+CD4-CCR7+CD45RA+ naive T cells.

CDR3 DNA: TGCGCCAGCAGCCTGGCCGGGACAGGGCACAATGAGCAGTTCTTC. Residues: CASSLAGTGHNEQFF. V is TRBV4-3 and J is TRBJ2-1; 9 bases fit TRBD1. The junction had 6 bases not matched to a gene; V was cut back by 4 bases and J by 5 bases. This CDR3 contains 15 residues. The germline CDR1 and CDR2 sequences are LGHNA and YSLEER.